This T cell receptor beta chain was sequenced in a study of shared clonotypes between healthy human individuals. Study details: The study used three CD4 naive, three CD4 memory, two CD8 naive and one CD8 memory plate per donor.

This clone was counted a single time. The assay was immunoSEQ multiplex PCR, and TCRdb's table has in-frame clones only and misses some. This table holds millions of clones, more than 80% found once. CDR1 and CDR2 (germline): MNHEY, SVGAGI. Trimming removed 6 bases at V and 4 bases at J, with 12 bases between. The CDR3 length is 13 residues. This chain joins TRBV6-5 and TRBJ1-1; D ambiguous. This receptor was identified in a man between 18 and 29 years old in good health. Some clones in this sample may be carry-over from other donors' samples. The sequencing input was naive CD4+ T cells from PBMCs. The subset here: CD45RA+ positively selected. CDR3 nucleotide sequence: TGTGCCAGCAGAGGGATGCAGGCCACTGAAGCTTTCTTT. Encoded protein: CASRGMQATEAFF.